These T cell receptor beta chains were read from a single sample in a study of blood T cell repertoires in COVID-19. Libraries were prepared by immunoSEQ multiplex PCR; TCRdb keeps only in-frame clonotypes and omits some of them. The table lists roughly 29,000 clones, 81% of them singletons, with about a sixth in the top ten. The sample consisted of peripheral blood. These receptor sequences come from an older woman with acute or convalescent COVID-19. Both conserved end residues are part of each CDR3. A D gene is named only where the DNA matches it firmly. Clone size is shown for a subset of rows, as once, few, many or a class of expanded clone.

D	J	V	size	DNA	CDR3
NA	TRBJ1-1	TRBV3-1/TRBV3-2	NA	TGTGCCAGCAGACGCGGGGAGCTGAACACTGAAGCTTTCTTT	CASRRGELNTEAFF
NA	TRBJ1-3	TRBV10-3	NA	TGTGCCATCAGTGCATTGGCTGCCACCATATATTTT	CAISALAATIYF
NA	TRBJ1-2	TRBV6-5	NA	TGTGCCAGCAGTTACGACGTCAGGGGCGACTATGGCTACACCTTC	CASSYDVRGDYGYTF
TRBD1	TRBJ2-7	TRBV5-6	NA	TGTGCCAGCAGCTTGGCCGGACAGGGGTCCCACGAGCAGTACTTC	CASSLAGQGSHEQYF
NA	TRBJ2-7	TRBV11-2	NA	TGTGCCAGCAGCTTAGTTCCAGGAACTTACGAGCAGTACTTC	CASSLVPGTYEQYF
NA	TRBJ1-1	TRBV6-2/TRBV6-3	NA	TGTGCCAGCAGTTACGGCGGTTGGGAAGCTTTCTTT	CASSYGGWEAFF
NA	TRBJ2-5	TRBV5-1	NA	TGCGCCAGCTCCAGAGGGGGCGCGGGGGAGACCCAGTACTTC	CASSRGGAGETQYF
TRBD1	TRBJ1-2	TRBV3-1/TRBV3-2	few	TGTGCCAGCAGCCAACGAGGGACAGGGGATTTTAACTATGGCTACACCTTC	CASSQRGTGDFNYGYTF
NA	TRBJ1-2	TRBV6-5	NA	TGTGCCAGCAGTTACGGGAGTGGCTACACCTTC	CASSYGSGYTF
TRBD2	TRBJ2-1	TRBV7-2	NA	TGTGCCAGCAGCTTAAGGGCGGGGGAGAGTAATGAGCAGTTCTTC	CASSLRAGESNEQFF
NA	TRBJ1-2	TRBV12-3/TRBV12-4	NA	TGTGCCAGCAGTTTTTACCTACGATATGGCTACACCTTC	CASSFYLRYGYTF
TRBD1	TRBJ1-1	TRBV5-1	NA	TGCGCCAGCAGAACAGGGACAGGGAATACTGAAGCTTTCTTT	CASRTGTGNTEAFF
NA	TRBJ1-3	TRBV28	once	TGTGCCAGCAGTTTATACAGCTCTGGAAACACCATATATTTT	CASSLYSSGNTIYF
TRBD1	TRBJ1-4	TRBV7-8	once	TGTGCCAGCAGCAGTGACAGGGTTGCAACTAATGAAAAACTGTTTTTT	CASSSDRVATNEKLFF
TRBD1	TRBJ1-2	TRBV2	few	TGTGCCAGCAGACAACGGACAGGGGGCTATGGCTACACCTTC	CASRQRTGGYGYTF
NA	TRBJ2-1	TRBV2	NA	TGTGCCAGCAGTGAAGGTTCTGTCACAGCGCAGTTCTTC	CASSEGSVTAQFF
NA	TRBJ2-1	TRBV2	NA	TGTGCCAGCAGTGAAGCGCGGGGCGGTGAGCAGTTCTTC	CASSEARGGEQFF
NA	TRBJ1-4	TRBV2	NA	TGTGCCAGCAGTGGGGGCAGGTATAGTGAAAAACTGTTTTTT	CASSGGRYSEKLFF
NA	TRBJ2-3	TRBV5-1	NA	TGCGCCAGCAGCTTGGGGGGCGAGTATGATACGCAGTATTTT	CASSLGGEYDTQYF
TRBD1	TRBJ1-1	TRBV5-1	few	TGCGCCAGCAGAACTGGGACAGGGAACACTGAAGCTTTCTTT	CASRTGTGNTEAFF
TRBD2	TRBJ2-3	TRBV11-2	NA	TGTGCCAGCAGCTTACGTGGCGGGGGGGCAGGGACAGATACGCAGTATTTT	CASSLRGGGAGTDTQYF
TRBD2	TRBJ2-3	TRBV6-1	NA	TGTGCCAGCAGTGAACTGGGCGGGGGGTCCACAGATACGCAGTATTTT	CASSELGGGSTDTQYF
TRBD2	TRBJ2-7	TRBV7-2	NA	TGTGCCAGCAGCTTAGCCGCGGGGGTAGGCTACGAGCAGTACTTC	CASSLAAGVGYEQYF
TRBD1	TRBJ1-2	TRBV19	medium-sized	TGTGCCAGTAGTCTACAGGGGAACTATGGCTACACCTTC	CASSLQGNYGYTF